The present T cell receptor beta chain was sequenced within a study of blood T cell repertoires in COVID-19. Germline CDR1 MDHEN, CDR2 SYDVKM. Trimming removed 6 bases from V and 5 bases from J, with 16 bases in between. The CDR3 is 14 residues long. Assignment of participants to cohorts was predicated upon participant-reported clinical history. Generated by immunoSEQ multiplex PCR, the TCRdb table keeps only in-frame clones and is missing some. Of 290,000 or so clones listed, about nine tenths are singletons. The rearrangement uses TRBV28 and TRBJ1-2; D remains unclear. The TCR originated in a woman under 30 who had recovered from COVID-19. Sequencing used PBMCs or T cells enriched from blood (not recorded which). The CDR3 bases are TGTGCCAGCAGAGCAGACGGGAGGAATTATGGCTACACCTTC. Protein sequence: CASRADGRNYGYTF.